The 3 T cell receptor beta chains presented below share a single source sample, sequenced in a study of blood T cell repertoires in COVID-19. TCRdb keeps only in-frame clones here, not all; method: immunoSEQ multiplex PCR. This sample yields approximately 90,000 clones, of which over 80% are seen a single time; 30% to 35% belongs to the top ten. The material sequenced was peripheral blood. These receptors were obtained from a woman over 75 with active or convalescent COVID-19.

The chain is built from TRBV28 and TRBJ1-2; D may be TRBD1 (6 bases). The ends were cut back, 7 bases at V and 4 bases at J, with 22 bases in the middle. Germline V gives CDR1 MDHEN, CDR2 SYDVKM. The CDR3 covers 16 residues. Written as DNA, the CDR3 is TGTGCCAGCACCCAACCCACGGGGGGCCTCCCCTATGGCTACACCTTC. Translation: CASTQPTGGLPYGYTF.

CDR3 in amino acids: CASSYVTGSYGYTF. In nucleotides, the CDR3 is TGTGCCAGCAGTTACGTCACAGGGTCCTATGGCTACACCTTC. V is TRBV6-2 or TRBV6-3 and J is TRBJ1-2; tentative D call: TRBD1 (6 bases). This CDR3 spans 14 amino acids. Germline CDR1 and CDR2: MNHEY and SVGEGT. V was shortened by 2 bases and J by 4 bases, with 11 bases between the two germline ends.

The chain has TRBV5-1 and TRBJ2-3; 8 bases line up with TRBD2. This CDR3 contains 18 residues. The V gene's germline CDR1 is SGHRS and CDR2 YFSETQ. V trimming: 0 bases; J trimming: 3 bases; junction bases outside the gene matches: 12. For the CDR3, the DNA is TGCGCCAGCAGCTTGGTGGGGCCGGGACTAGGGGGGACAGATACGCAGTATTTT. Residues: CASSLVGPGLGGTDTQYF. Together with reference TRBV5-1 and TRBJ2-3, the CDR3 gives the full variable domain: KAGVTQTPRYLIKTRGQQVTLSCSPISGHRSVSWYQQTPGQGLQFLFEYFSETQRNKGNFPGRFSGRQFSNSRSEMNVSTLELGDSALYLCASSLVGPGLGGTDTQYFGPGTRLTVL.